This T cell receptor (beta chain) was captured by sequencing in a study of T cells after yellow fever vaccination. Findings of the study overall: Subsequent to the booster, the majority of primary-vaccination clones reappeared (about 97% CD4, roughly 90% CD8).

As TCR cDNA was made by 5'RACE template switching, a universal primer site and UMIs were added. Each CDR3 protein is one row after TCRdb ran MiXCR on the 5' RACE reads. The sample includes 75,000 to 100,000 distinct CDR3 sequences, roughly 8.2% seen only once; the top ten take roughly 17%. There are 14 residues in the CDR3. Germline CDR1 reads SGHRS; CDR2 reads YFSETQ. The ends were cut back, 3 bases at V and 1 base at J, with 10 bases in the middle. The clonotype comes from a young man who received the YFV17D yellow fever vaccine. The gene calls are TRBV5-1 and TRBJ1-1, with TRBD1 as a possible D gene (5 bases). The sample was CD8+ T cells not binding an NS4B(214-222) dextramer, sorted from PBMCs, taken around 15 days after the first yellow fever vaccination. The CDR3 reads CASSSTGTNTEAFF. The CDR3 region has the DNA TGCGCCAGCAGCTCGACCGGGACGAACACTGAAGCTTTCTTT.